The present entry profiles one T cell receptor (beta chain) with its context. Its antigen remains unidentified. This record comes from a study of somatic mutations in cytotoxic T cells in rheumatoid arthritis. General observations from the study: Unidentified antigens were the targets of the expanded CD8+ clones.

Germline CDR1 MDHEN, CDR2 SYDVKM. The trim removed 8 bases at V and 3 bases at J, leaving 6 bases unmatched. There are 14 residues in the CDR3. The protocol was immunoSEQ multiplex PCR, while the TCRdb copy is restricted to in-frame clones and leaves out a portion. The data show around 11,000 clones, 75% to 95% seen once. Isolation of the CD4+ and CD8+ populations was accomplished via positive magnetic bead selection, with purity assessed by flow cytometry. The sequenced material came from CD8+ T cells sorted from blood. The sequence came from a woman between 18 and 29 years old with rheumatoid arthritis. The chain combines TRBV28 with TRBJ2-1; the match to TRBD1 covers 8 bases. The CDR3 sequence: CASLGTGSYNEQFF. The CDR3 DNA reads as TGTGCCAGCCTCGGGACAGGCAGCTACAATGAGCAGTTCTTC. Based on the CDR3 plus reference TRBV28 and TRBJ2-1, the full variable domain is DVKVTQSSRYLVKRTGEKVFLECVQDMDHENMFWYRQDPGLGLRLIYFSYDVKMKEKGDIPEGYSVSREKKERFSLILESASTNQTSMYLCASLGTGSYNEQFFGPGTRLTVL.